This T cell receptor (beta chain) was documented in a study of T cell repertoires in cytomegalovirus infection (dated by TCRdb to between 2017 and 2020). Notes on the research overall: Peptide stimulations targeted recently identified HLA-C-restricted CMV epitopes, whose presentation resists viral immunomodulation, together with well-studied HLA-B-restricted epitopes. The HLA type of each donor mattered for the analysis, because public TCR beta signatures pointed to carriage of CMV infection along with the matching HLA type. Overall study results and their limits: The ex vivo response was dominated by HLA-C-restricted CMV-specific TCR beta clonotypes, and the single most frequent clonotype in two of eight donors was supplied by these HLA-C-restricted clonotypes. In both this cohort and an independent cohort of several hundred donors, the cumulative frequency of public TCR beta family members distinguished carriers of CMV infection plus the relevant HLA type.

Notes on this clonotype: Its antigen target is currently unknown. This may arise from a read error, as a much more abundant clone is one base away. The conserved phenylalanine or tryptophan normally closing the CDR3 is absent here, so this likely arose from a read error.

This sample's treatment or condition label indicates: in vitro stimulation with specific CMV peptide epitopes to enrich CMV-specific T cells. The data were produced on an Illumina HiSeq 1500. In TCRdb, the public reads were trimmed at Q25 with fastp and aligned with MiXCR, with productive beta chains retained. CDR3 protein duplicates are merged, each entry listing the most common genes and DNA. The sample table lists hundreds of thousands of distinct CDR3 sequences, about 30% of them with a count of one. The ten largest clonotypes hold 18% of the sample. Sequenced here: cultured PBMCs, sampled from culture after CMV antigen stimulation. The sequence came from a human donor in good health (CMV status not recorded). Some clones in this sample may be carry-over from other donors' samples.

The CDR3 sequence is CASSYSRSSYNEQFY. DNA sequence: TGTGCCAGCAGTTACTCGCGGAGCTCCTACAATGAGCAGTTCTAC. The V and J segments used are TRBV6-2 or TRBV6-3 and TRBJ2-1; the D gene identity is not certain. Both ends counted, the CDR3 spans 15 residues. The entry retains the CDR3 DNA only, 45 bases that are in frame from base 1. The germline V gene sets CDR1 to MNHEY and CDR2 to SVGEGT. V gives up 0 bases and J gives up 0 bases, and the segment between their germline ends measures 6 bases.